This T cell receptor beta chain came from a study of blood T cell repertoires in COVID-19. Study-level background: Sites across the United States, Italy and Spain contributed samples from acute and convalescent COVID-19.

Original processing methods: Estimation of nucleated cell counts relied on the amplification of reference gene primers. Clones were read by immunoSEQ multiplex PCR, and TCRdb kept only the in-frame ones, dropping some. The V and J calls and clone size are taken from that table; D and trimming were inferred from the DNA. This sample has about 270,000 clones, with 88% found just once. This CDR3 contains 16 residues. Trimming cost V 3 bases and J 1 base, with 12 bases left between them. Germline V CDR1 and CDR2: SGHAT, FQNNGV. Sequenced sample: PBMCs or T cells enriched from blood (not recorded which). The chain uses TRBV11-2 and TRBJ2-2, with D maybe TRBD1 (5 bases). The clonotype originates from a woman aged 25 to 39 who had recovered from COVID-19. The chain's CDR3 is CASSFTRQMNTGELFF. The CDR3 coding sequence is TGTGCCAGCAGCTTCACCAGACAGATGAACACCGGGGAGCTGTTTTTT. Drawing the rest from reference TRBV11-2 and TRBJ2-2, the complete variable domain is EAGVAQSPRYKIIEKRQSVAFWCNPISGHATLYWYQQILGQGPKLLIQFQNNGVVDDSQLPKDRFSAERLKGVDSTLKIQPAKLEDSAVYLCASSFTRQMNTGELFFGEGSRLTVL.